This T cell receptor (beta chain) came from a study of regulatory and conventional T cells in RAG deficiency (dated by TCRdb to the late 2010s). Notes on the research overall: High-throughput TCR beta sequencing was used to compare the repertoire diversity and composition of Treg, conventional CD4+ and CD8+ T cells between RAG-deficient patients and healthy controls. Broader findings and caveats from the paper: In Omenn syndrome and CID/AS patients compared with controls, around 100-fold fewer unique TCR beta sequences were detected from Treg cells, versus roughly 10-fold fewer for other subsets. Shorter CDR3 lengths were found in all patient T-cell subsets, and >90% Treg-Tconv repertoire overlap at nucleotide and amino acid level was observed in Omenn syndrome patients. In Omenn syndrome patients, sorted CD25-high CD127-low cells may represent peripherally activated cells rather than bona fide Treg cells. Compared with control T-cell subpopulations, the RAG-deficient patients had markedly lower Shannon entropy and higher Simpson indices. Some T-cell subset analyses were not performed for some subjects.

Library preparation employed the immunoSEQ multiplex PCR assay. Rearranged TCR beta chain products were amplified from the genomic DNA of sorted T-cell subsets and were then sequenced. The original methods were these. Repertoire diversity of productive TCR beta rearrangements was quantified using Shannon entropy and Simpson indices. To assess clonal expansion, the frequencies of the 100 most abundant productive TCR beta clonotypes were added up as a share of total reads. A self-reactivity index based on amino acid usage at CDR3beta positions 6 and 7 was applied to the TRB repertoires. Repertoire analyses used two-way ANOVA; flow cytometric analyses used Student t or Mann-Whitney tests. This immuneACCESS table, as held by TCRdb, lists in-frame sequences with V and J called but not all clones. Of the missing ones, under half trace to an unresolved V gene in checked studies; the others have no known cause. From that table come the V and J calls and clone size; the DNA was used to work out D and trimming. Present in this sample are under 35,000 clones, approximately 90% of which were seen just once. The ten most abundant clones make up roughly 5.4% of the sample.

Comment on this clone: Its antigen has not been determined. Nothing much larger sits one base from this clone, and base qualities are not available.

About eight healthy control donors were used as the comparison group for repertoire analyses. CD8+ T cells lacking CD4 were purified from blood before genomic DNA extraction. Relative to germline, V is missing 3 bases and J is missing 2 bases, with 11 bases of the junction outside any gene match. As encoded in the germline V gene, CDR1 is MNHNS while CDR2 is SASEGT. The CDR3 spans 17 residues, from the cysteine through the phenylalanine. The read is trimmed to its CDR3 DNA, 51 bases read in frame from base 1. These data were also filed under a second study, of regulatory T cells. As the second publication notes: The multiplex PCR relied on 52 forward TRBV primers and 13 reverse TRBJ primers, and amplification bias was corrected through assay-based and computational methods. Repertoires from patients had restricted unique TRB V-J pairs and skewed V and J gene usage, with the strongest effect in regulatory T cells. T-cell receptor beta repertoires of sorted regulatory, conventional CD4+ and CD8+ T cells were compared between CD3G-deficient patients and healthy controls. Peripheral blood mononuclear cells were isolated by Ficoll density separation. CD3+ CD8+ CD4- T cells were isolated on a FACSAria cell sorter. Rearranged TRB loci were amplified from genomic DNA by multiplex PCR within the immunoSEQ assay. TRB amplicons were sequenced on an Illumina HiSeq platform. Custom algorithms error-filtered the raw sequences and aligned the raw sequences to reference gene sequences, after which the immunoSEQ online tools were used for analysis. Frequencies of productive and nonproductive TRB rearrangements were assessed among unique sequences as well as among total sequences. Prism software was used to run t tests, Mann-Whitney tests or two-way ANOVA for comparisons between groups.

The clonotype comes from a human donor in good health. Recombination connected TRBV6-1 to TRBJ2-7; 9 nucleotides in the junction match TRBD2. Specimen: CD8+ T cells sorted from blood. The CDR3 here reads CASSERGGLSLTYEQYF. The DNA is TGTGCCAGCAGTGAGCGGGGGGGGCTGAGCTTAACCTACGAGCAGTACTTC.